This T cell receptor beta chain was captured by sequencing in a study of breast tumors, draining lymph nodes, adjacent tissues. Findings of the study overall: Luminal-like breast cancer showed significantly higher tumor–nontumor repertoire similarity than basal-like.

Samples came from axillary lymph nodes draining the breast cancer. This clonotype was observed at least ten times. What it binds is not known. TCRdb re-called the multiplex PCR reads through MiXCR, storing one row per CDR3 protein. This sample has about 200,000 distinct CDR3 sequences; 25% to 40% occur once, and the top ten carry around 4.5%. This CDR3 has 16 residues. Germline values: CDR1 SGHDT, CDR2 YYEEEE. Losses at the gene ends were 0 bases for V and 0 bases for J; bases not matched to a gene: 3. The clonotype comes from a female donor with breast cancer. Some clones in this sample may be carry-over from other donors' samples. The rearrangement joins TRBV5-6 to TRBJ1-2, with 9 positions matching TRBD1. Specimen: axillary lymph node tissue. CDR3 region: CASSLGGQGANYGYTF. The CDR3 bases are TGTGCCAGCAGCTTGGGGGGACAGGGAGCTAACTATGGCTACACCTTC. Filled out from reference TRBV5-6 and TRBJ1-2, the complete variable domain reads DAGVTQSPTHLIKTRGQQVTLRCSPKSGHDTVSWYQQALGQGPQFIFQYYEEEERQRGNFPDRFSGHQFPNYSSELNVNALLLGDSALYLCASSLGGQGANYGYTFGSGTRLTVV.